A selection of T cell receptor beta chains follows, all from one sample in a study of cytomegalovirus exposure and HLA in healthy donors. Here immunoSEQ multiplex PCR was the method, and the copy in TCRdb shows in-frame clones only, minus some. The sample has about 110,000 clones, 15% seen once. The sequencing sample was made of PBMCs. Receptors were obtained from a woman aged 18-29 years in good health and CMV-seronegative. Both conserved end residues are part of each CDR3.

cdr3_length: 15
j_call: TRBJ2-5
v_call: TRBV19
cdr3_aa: CASSPGGSGQETQYF

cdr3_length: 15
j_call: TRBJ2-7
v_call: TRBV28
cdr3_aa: CASSSSLAGGDEQYF

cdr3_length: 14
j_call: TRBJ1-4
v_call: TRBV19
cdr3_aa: CASSEQGRAEKLFF

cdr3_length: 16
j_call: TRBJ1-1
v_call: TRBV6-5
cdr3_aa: CASSSDREIGGLGAFF

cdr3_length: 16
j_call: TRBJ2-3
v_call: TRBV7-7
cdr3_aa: CASSLGLAGSTDTQYF

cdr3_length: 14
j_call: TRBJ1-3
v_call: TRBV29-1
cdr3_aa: CSVEQGGGGNTIYF

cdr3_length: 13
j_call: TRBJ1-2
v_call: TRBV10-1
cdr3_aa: CASSESQYGGYTF

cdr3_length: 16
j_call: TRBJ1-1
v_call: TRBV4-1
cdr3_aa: CASSQDRQGANTEAFF

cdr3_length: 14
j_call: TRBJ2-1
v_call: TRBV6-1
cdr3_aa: CASWSGQTYNEQFF

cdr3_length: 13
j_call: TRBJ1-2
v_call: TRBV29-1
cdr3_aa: CSVIFSTGQGYTF

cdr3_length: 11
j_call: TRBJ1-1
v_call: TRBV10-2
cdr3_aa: CAARDTTEAFF

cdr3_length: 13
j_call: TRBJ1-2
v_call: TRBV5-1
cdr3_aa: CASSHGGDYGYTF

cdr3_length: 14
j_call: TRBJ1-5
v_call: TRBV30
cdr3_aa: CAWSVRADRQPQHF

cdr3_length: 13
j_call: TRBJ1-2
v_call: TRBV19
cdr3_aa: CASSIKSSGGYTF

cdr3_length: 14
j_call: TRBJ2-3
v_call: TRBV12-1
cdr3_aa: CASSSGLSPDTQYF

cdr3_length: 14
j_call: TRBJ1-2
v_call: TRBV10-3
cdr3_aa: CAISPGQGAVGYTF

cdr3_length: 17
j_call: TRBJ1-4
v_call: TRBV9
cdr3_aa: CASSVEGQEATNEKLFF

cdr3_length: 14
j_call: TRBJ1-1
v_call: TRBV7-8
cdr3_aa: CASSLRTENTEAFF

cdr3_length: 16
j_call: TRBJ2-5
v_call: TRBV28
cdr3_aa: CASSLMRQGARETQYF

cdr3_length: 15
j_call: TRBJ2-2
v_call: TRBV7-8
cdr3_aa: CASLGQGILTGELFF

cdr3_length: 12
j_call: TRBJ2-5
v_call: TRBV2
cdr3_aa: CASSVPSETQYF

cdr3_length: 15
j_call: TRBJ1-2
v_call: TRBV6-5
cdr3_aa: CASSPTRPPLWGYTF

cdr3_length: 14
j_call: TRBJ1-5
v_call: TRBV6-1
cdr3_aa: CATSGGARDQPQHF

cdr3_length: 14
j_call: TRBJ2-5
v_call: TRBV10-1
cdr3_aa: CASSLNRGTETQYF

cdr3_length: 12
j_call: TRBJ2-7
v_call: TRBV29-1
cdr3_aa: CSVDLGSYEQYF

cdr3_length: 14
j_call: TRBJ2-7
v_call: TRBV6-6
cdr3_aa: CASTSSGRLYEQYF

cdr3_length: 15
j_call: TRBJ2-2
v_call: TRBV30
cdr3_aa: CAYLILGGPTGELFF

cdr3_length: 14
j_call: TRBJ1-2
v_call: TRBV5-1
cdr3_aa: CASSFGNTNYGYTF

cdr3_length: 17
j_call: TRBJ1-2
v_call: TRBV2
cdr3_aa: CASPKSHPNRVGYGYTF

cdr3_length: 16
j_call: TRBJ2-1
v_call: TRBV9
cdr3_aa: CASSGDREGLYNEQFF

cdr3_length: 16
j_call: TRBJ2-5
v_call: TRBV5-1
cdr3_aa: CASSLDRLAEQETQYF

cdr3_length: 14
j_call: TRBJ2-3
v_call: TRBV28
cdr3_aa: CASTLAASTDTQYF

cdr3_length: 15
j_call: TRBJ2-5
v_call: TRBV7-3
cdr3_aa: CASSPQRGNQETQYF

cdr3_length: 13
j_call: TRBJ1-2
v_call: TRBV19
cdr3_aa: CASRTGGLYGYTF

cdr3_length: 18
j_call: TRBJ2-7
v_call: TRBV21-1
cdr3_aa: CASSKTGQGAISSYEQYF

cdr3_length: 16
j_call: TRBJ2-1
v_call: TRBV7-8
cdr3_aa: CASSSRDRGAYNEQFF

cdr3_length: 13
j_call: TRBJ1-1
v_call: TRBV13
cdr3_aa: CASSTGGNAEAFF

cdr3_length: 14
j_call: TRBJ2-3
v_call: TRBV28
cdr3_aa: CASSLEQDTDTQYF

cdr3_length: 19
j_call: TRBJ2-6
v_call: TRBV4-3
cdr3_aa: CASSPRKPGSDPGANVLTF

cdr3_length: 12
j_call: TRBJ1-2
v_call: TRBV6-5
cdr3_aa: CASSRQGYGYTF